The 13 T cell receptor beta chains given below trace back to one sample, sequenced in a study of shared clonotypes between healthy human individuals. TCRdb keeps only in-frame clones here, not all; method: immunoSEQ multiplex PCR. The data show fewer than 850,000 clones, with 90% seen just once and about 33% held by the top ten. Sequenced material: memory CD8+ T cells from PBMCs. Indicated subset: CD45RO+ cells pooled with CCR7-negative TemRA cells. The receptors derive from a man aged 18 to 35 in good health. Some clones in this sample may be carry-over from other donors' samples.

This chain uses TRBV7-6 with TRBJ2-3; no definite D call. CDR1 and CDR2 from the germline V gene are SGHVS and FNYEAQ. The V end was cut by 6 bases, the J end by 0 bases, with 13 bases between. The CDR3 contains 15 residues. The CDR3 DNA reads TGTGCCAGCAGTCCCACGATTTCTAGCACAGATACGCAGTATTTT. It encodes CASSPTISSTDTQYF. The whole variable domain, remainder taken from reference TRBV7-6 and TRBJ2-3, is GAGVSQSPRYKVTKRGQDVALRCDPISGHVSLYWYRQALGQGPEFLTYFNYEAQQDKSGLPNDRFSAERPEGSISTLTIQRTEQRDSAMYRCASSPTISSTDTQYFGPGTRLTVL.

This chain uses TRBV9 with TRBJ2-7; 9 nucleotides match TRBD1. The germline CDR1 and CDR2 sequences are SGDLS and YYNGEE. The ends lost 4 bases at V and 1 base at J; junction bases unmatched: 9. The CDR3 extends over 16 amino acids. The CDR3 sequence: CASSTRQGVPSYEQYF. CDR3 coding DNA: TGTGCCAGCAGCACCCGACAGGGGGTGCCGTCCTACGAGCAGTACTTC.

This sequence joins TRBV30 and TRBJ2-1; 14 nucleotides agree with TRBD2. This CDR3 region has 18 residues. Germline V lookup: CDR1 GTSNPN, CDR2 SVGIG (reference sequence). Trimming at V came to 2 bases and at J to 5 bases, leaving 11 bases not matched to a gene. In nucleotides, the CDR3 is TGTGCCTGGAGTCCACGGTTACGACTAGCGGGAGGGGACAATGAGCAGTTCTTC. This gives the protein CAWSPRLRLAGGDNEQFF.

The count of this clone is one. V gene TRBV27 combines with J gene TRBJ2-1; D is possibly TRBD2 (6 bases). Germline loops: CDR1 MNHEY, CDR2 SMNVEV (reference sequence). Trimming removed 0 bases from V and 9 bases from J, with 15 bases in between. The CDR3 spans 15 residues. This CDR3 is CASSLSADYRGEQFF. CDR3 DNA sequence: TGTGCCAGCAGTTTATCCGCGGACTACCGGGGTGAGCAGTTCTTC.

The genes are TRBV7-9 and TRBJ2-2; D is unresolved. V lost 5 bases and J lost 1, with 11 bases in between. Germline values: CDR1 SEHNR, CDR2 FQNEAQ (reference sequence). The CDR3 extends over 15 amino acids. The CDR3 spells CASSGNDLNTGELFF. In DNA form, the CDR3 reads TGTGCCAGCAGCGGAAACGACTTGAACACCGGGGAGCTGTTTTTT.

The CDR3 spells CAVIKRGEQFF. CDR3 bases: TGTGCCGTTATTAAGCGGGGCGAGCAGTTCTTC. The gene calls are TRBV7-8 and TRBJ2-1; TRBD2 matches 7 bases. The CDR3 is 11 amino acids. V dropped 11 bases and J dropped 10; count of bases not matched to a gene: 8. The V gene's germline CDR1 is SGHVS and CDR2 FQNEAQ. The full variable domain, with the rest looked up from reference TRBV7-8 and TRBJ2-1, is GAGVSQSPRYKVAKRGQDVALRCDPISGHVSLFWYQQALGQGPEFLTYFQNEAQLDKSGLPSDRFFAERPEGSVSTLKIQRTQQEDSAVYLCAVIKRGEQFFGPGTRLTVL.

The gene calls are TRBV2 and TRBJ2-5, with D maybe TRBD1 (5 bases). The V end lost 6 bases, the J end lost 5 bases, and 13 bases lay between the germline ends. CDR1 SNHLY and CDR2 FYNNEI come from the germline V gene. The CDR3 sequence is 13 residues long. The CDR3 nucleotides are TGTGCCAGCAGGACAGTATTCAAGGAGACCCAGTACTTC. Translation gives CASRTVFKETQYF.

The chain carries TRBV9 and TRBJ2-7; 8 bases map to TRBD2. The trim removed 3 bases at V and 0 bases at J, leaving 5 bases unmatched. The CDR3 consists of 15 residues. Per the germline V gene, CDR1 is SGDLS and CDR2 is YYNGEE. CDR3 coding DNA: TGTGCCAGCAGCGAAATAGCGGGATCCTCCTACGAGCAGTACTTC. Translated: CASSEIAGSSYEQYF. Full variable domain (missing parts from reference TRBV9 and TRBJ2-7): DSGVTQTPKHLITATGQRVTLRCSPRSGDLSVYWYQQSLDQGLQFLIQYYNGEERAKGNILERFSAQQFPDLHSELNLSSLELGDSALYFCASSEIAGSSYEQYFGPGTRLTVT.

The genes are TRBV2 and TRBJ2-7; 7 bases are shared with TRBD1. Trimming cost V 11 bases and J 2 bases; bases outside gene matches: 6. Germline CDR1 SNHLY, CDR2 FYNNEI. This CDR3 has 12 residues. CDR3 in amino acids: CAGGDRTYEQYF. CDR3 nucleotides: TGTGCCGGTGGGGACAGAACCTACGAGCAGTACTTC.

The chain couples TRBV7-8 to TRBJ2-2; 13 positions agree with TRBD2. Germline-derived CDR1 and CDR2 are SGHVS and FQNEAQ. The junction had 3 bases not matched to a gene; V was cut back by 5 bases and J by 6 bases. This CDR3 contains 15 residues. CDR3 residues: CASSRTSGSAGELFF. The CDR3, as DNA: TGTGCCAGCAGCCGGACTAGCGGGAGCGCCGGGGAGCTGTTTTTT.

J is TRBJ2-5 and V is TRBV11-3; possibly TRBD2 for D (7 bases). CDR1 and CDR2 from the germline V gene are SGHNT and YENEEA. The CDR3 sequence is 16 residues long. V lost 3 bases and J lost 2, with 16 bases in between. In DNA, the CDR3 is TGTGCCAGCAGCTTTCACAGGGAGGGGTGGCAAGAGACCCAGTACTTC. It translates to CASSFHREGWQETQYF. Using reference TRBV11-3 and TRBJ2-5 for the parts outside the CDR3, the full variable domain is EAGVVQSPRYKIIEKKQPVAFWCNPISGHNTLYWYLQNLGQGPELLIRYENEEAVDDSQLPKDRFSAERLKGVDSTLKIQPAELGDSAVYLCASSFHREGWQETQYFGPGTRLLVL.

V gene TRBV30 combines with J gene TRBJ1-5, with 9 bases that match TRBD1. Trimming removed 2 bases from V and 7 bases from J; junction bases left unmatched: 3. CDR1 is GTSNPN and CDR2 is SVGIG in the germline V gene (reference sequence). The CDR3 extends over 13 amino acids. The CDR3 region has the DNA TGTGCCTGGAGTCAGGGACAGGGACAGCCCCAGCATTTT. Its translation: CAWSQGQGQPQHF.

Note on this clone: This sample also contains other DNA sequences that code for the same CDR3. The chain links TRBV9 to TRBJ2-5; 7 nucleotides agree with TRBD1. The CDR3 extends over 14 amino acids. J lost 1 base, V lost 2 bases, and 2 bases had no gene match. CDR1 and CDR2 (germline): SGDLS, YYNGEE. As DNA, the CDR3 is TGTGCCAGCAGCGTCGGGACAGTCCAAGAGACCCAGTACTTC. Translated, it gives CASSVGTVQETQYF.